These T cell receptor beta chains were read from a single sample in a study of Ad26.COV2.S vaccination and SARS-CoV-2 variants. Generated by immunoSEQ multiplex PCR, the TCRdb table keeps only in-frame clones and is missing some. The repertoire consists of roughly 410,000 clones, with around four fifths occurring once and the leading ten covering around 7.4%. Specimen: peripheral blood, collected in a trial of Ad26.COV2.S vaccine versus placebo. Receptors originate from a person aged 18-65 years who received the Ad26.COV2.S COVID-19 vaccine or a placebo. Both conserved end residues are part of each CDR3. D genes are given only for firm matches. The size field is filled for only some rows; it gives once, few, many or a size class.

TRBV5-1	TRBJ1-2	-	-	TGCGCCAGCAGCTTGGAGGGGTATGGCTACACCTTC	CASSLEGYGYTF
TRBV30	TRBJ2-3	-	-	TGTGCCTGGGGCCGGGGTTTAGCAGATACGCAGTATTTT	CAWGRGLADTQYF
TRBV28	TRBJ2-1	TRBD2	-	TGTGCCATAGCGGGTTACTCCTACAATGAGCAGTTCTTC	CAIAGYSYNEQFF
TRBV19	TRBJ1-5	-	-	TGTGCCAGCCAGGAGCAGCTCAATCAGCCCCAGCATTTT	CASQEQLNQPQHF
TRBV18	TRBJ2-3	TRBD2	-	TGTGCCAGCTCAACGTCTAGCGGGAGAAAGACAGATACGCAGTATTTT	CASSTSSGRKTDTQYF
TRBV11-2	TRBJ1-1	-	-	TGTGCCAGCAGCCCATTACTCGAAGCTTTCTTT	CASSPLLEAFF
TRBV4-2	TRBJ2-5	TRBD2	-	TGTGCCAGCAGCCAAGCTACTAGCGGGCCAAAGACCCAGTACTTC	CASSQATSGPKTQYF
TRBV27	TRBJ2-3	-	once	TGTGCCAGCAGCTACTTTTATACAGGGAGCACAGATACGCAGTATTTT	CASSYFYTGSTDTQYF
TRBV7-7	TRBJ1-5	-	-	TGTGCCAGCAGCTTAGGGGGACAACATTTT	CASSLGGQHF
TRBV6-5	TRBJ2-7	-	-	TGTGCCAGCAGTTATGGGACGGAGCAGTACTTC	CASSYGTEQYF
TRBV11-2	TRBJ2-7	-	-	TGTGCCAGCAGCTTAGATGGAGGATCGGGGTCCTACGAGCAGTACTTC	CASSLDGGSGSYEQYF
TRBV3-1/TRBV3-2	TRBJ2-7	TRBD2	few	TGTGCCAGCAGCCGAAAATCTGGACTAGCGGGCGACGAGCAGTACTTC	CASSRKSGLAGDEQYF
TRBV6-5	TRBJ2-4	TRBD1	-	TGTGCCAGCGCTTCCGGGACAGGGAATCCCATTCAGTACTTC	CASASGTGNPIQYF
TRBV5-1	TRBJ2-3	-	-	TGCGCCAGCAGCTCCTCAGCGTCTAGCACAGATACGCAGTATTTT	CASSSSASSTDTQYF
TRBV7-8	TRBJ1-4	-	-	TGTGCCAGCAGCTTAGCCAGGTGGTCCATCACTACTAATGAAAAACTGTTTTTT	CASSLARWSITTNEKLFF
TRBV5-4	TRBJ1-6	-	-	TGTGCCAGCAGCCTTATGGGGAACTATAATTCACCCCTCCACTTT	CASSLMGNYNSPLHF